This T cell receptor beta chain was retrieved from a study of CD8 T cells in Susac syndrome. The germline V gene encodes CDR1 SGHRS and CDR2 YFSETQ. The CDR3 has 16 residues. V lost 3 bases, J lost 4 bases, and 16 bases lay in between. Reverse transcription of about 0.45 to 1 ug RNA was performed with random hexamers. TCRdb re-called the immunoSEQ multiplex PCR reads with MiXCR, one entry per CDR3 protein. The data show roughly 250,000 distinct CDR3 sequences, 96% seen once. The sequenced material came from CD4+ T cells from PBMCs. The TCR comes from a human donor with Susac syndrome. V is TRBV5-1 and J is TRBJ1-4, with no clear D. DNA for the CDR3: TGCGCCAGCAGCTCGGCCGGAGGGAACCTTAATGAAAAACTGTTTTTT. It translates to CASSSAGGNLNEKLFF.